These 20 T cell receptor beta chains were all obtained from the same sample, sequenced in a study of blood T cell repertoires in COVID-19. This table comes from immunoSEQ multiplex PCR, and its TCRdb copy is limited to in-frame clones, with some not included. Of 56,000 or so clones listed, approximately 92% are singletons. The specimen sequenced was peripheral blood. All receptors derive from a man aged 50 to 60 with active COVID-19.

The chain links TRBV19 to TRBJ2-5, with 9 bases identical to TRBD1. V lost 7 bases to trimming and J lost 7 bases; unmatched junction nucleotides: 7. In germline, CDR1 is LNHDA, CDR2 SQIVND (reference sequence). The CDR3 consists of 13 residues. CDR3 DNA: TGTGCCAGTAAGGGACAGGGATCATGGACCCAGTACTTC. It translates to CASKGQGSWTQYF.

The chain carries TRBV2 and TRBJ2-3, with TRBD2 identical over 9 bases. The germline V gene has CDR1 SNHLY and CDR2 FYNNEI. The length of the CDR3 is 15 residues. V lost 5 bases to trimming and J lost 0 bases; unmatched junction nucleotides: 3. The chain's CDR3 is CASSLGLASTDTQYF. DNA of the CDR3: TGTGCCAGCAGTCTAGGACTAGCGAGCACAGATACGCAGTATTTT. Supplemented by reference TRBV2 and TRBJ2-3, the full variable domain reads EPEVTQTPSHQVTQMGQEVILRCVPISNHLYFYWYRQILGQKVEFLVSFYNNEISEKSEIFDDQFSVERPDGSNFTLKIRSTKLEDSAMYFCASSLGLASTDTQYFGPGTRLTVL.

This clone was recorded once. The V call is TRBV4-1, the J call TRBJ2-3, with 8 bases aligning to TRBD1. The CDR3 is made up of 13 amino acids. Germline values: CDR1 MGHRA, CDR2 YSYEKL. The V and J ends lost 3 bases and 5 bases, in that order; junction bases with no gene match: 1. The CDR3 coding sequence is TGCGCCAGCAGCCACACAGGGGGAGATACGCAGTATTTT. Its translation: CASSHTGGDTQYF.

The table lists this clone with a count of one. This chain links TRBV6-6 with TRBJ1-3; D is undetermined. V was cut by 7 bases and J by 0 bases, with 16 bases left in between. Germline V gene data show CDR1 as MNHNY and CDR2 as SVGAGI (reference sequence). This CDR3 has 16 amino acids. The CDR3 coding sequence is TGTGCCAGCAATACAGCGGCGCGGGGCTCTGGAAACACCATATATTTT. It encodes CASNTAARGSGNTIYF.

This clone was counted a single time. The chain carries TRBV6-5 and TRBJ2-3; the D gene is possibly TRBD1 (6 bases). Trimming shortened V by 6 bases and J by 7 bases, and 8 bases separated the two germline ends. The CDR3 has 11 residues. Germline CDR1 reads MNHEY; CDR2 reads SVGAGI. This CDR3 is CASSQGNTQYF. The CDR3 DNA is TGTGCCAGCAGCCAGGGGAATACGCAGTATTTT.

This clone was seen once. The chain carries TRBV5-1 and TRBJ2-3; 8 bases align to TRBD2. CDR1 is SGHRS, CDR2 YFSETQ, per germline. The CDR3 runs 16 residues. Trimming at V came to 4 bases and at J to 0 bases, leaving 7 bases not matched to a gene. The CDR3 loop reads CASSLSSGYSTDTQYF. CDR3 in DNA: TGCGCCAGCAGCCTTTCTAGCGGGTATAGCACAGATACGCAGTATTTT.

V and J are TRBV30 and TRBJ1-4, with D possibly matching TRBD1 (6 bases). Germline V CDR1 and CDR2: GTSNPN, SVGIG (reference sequence). The CDR3 extends over 14 amino acids. V was pared by 1 base and J by 4 bases, with 10 bases between. The CDR3 here is CAWSAGQSNEKLFF. In DNA, the CDR3 is TGTGCCTGGAGTGCAGGACAGAGTAATGAAAAACTGTTTTTT.

The V call is TRBV9, the J call TRBJ2-1; possible D gene TRBD2, 5 bases. The CDR3 is 14 amino acids. Germline CDR1 SGDLS, CDR2 YYNGEE. V was pared by 0 bases and J by 3 bases, with 7 bases between. For the CDR3, the DNA is TGTGCCAGCAGCGTAGGTGGGAGCTACAATGAGCAGTTCTTC. This codes for CASSVGGSYNEQFF.

This rearrangement joins TRBV2 to TRBJ2-7; D is possibly TRBD1 (6 bases). The CDR3 is made up of 14 amino acids. Germline CDR1 SNHLY, CDR2 FYNNEI. V was clipped by 5 bases and J by 5 bases, with 16 bases between them. The CDR3 nucleotides are TGTGCCAGCAGTAAAGAAGGGACACCCCACGAGCAGTACTTC. Protein: CASSKEGTPHEQYF.

The CDR3 loop is CASSLVDRVADTQYF. The CDR3 DNA reads as TGTGCCAGCAGCTTGGTGGACAGAGTCGCAGATACGCAGTATTTT. The chain joins TRBV5-4 to TRBJ2-3; perhaps TRBD1 as D (6 bases). The CDR3 sequence is 15 residues long. Germline assignment: CDR1 SGHNT and CDR2 YYREEE (reference sequence). Trimming pared 0 bases from V and 4 bases from J, leaving 12 bases between.

This clone was recorded once. The rearrangement joins TRBV5-1 to TRBJ2-5; 10 bases line up with TRBD2. Germline V lookup: CDR1 SGHRS, CDR2 YFSETQ. V gave up 6 bases and J gave up 5 bases; unmatched junction bases: 13. This CDR3 is built from 16 residues. The CDR3 sequence: CASTIQAGGPGETQYF. The CDR3 nucleotides read TGCGCCAGCACCATCCAAGCGGGAGGGCCGGGCGAGACCCAGTACTTC.

Only one count was recorded for this clone. The J gene is TRBJ2-5, the V gene TRBV6-5, with D maybe TRBD2 (5 bases). Germline V lookup: CDR1 MNHEY, CDR2 SVGAGI. V was pared by 6 bases and J by 6 bases, with 17 bases between. CDR3 length: 14 amino acids. DNA for the CDR3: TGTGCCAGCAGCCCACTGGGGAGTAGGAAGACCCAGTACTTC. This encodes CASSPLGSRKTQYF.

The CDR3: CASSLIGTTQETQYF. CDR3 nucleotide sequence: TGTGCCAGCAGTTTAATAGGGACAACCCAAGAGACCCAGTACTTC. The chain is built from TRBV28 and TRBJ2-5, with D possibly being TRBD1 (6 bases). This CDR3 is 15 amino acids long. The germline V and J ends were trimmed by 2 bases and 1 base, with 11 bases remaining between them. Germline loops: CDR1 MDHEN, CDR2 SYDVKM.

The chain links TRBV23-1 to TRBJ1-4; D unclear. TRBV23-1 falls under the ORF class, with uncertain function. The V end was cut by 0 bases, the J end by 7 bases, with 12 bases between. The CDR3 has 15 amino acids. DNA for the CDR3: TGCGCCAGCAGTCAATCTGAGCGGGGATGTGAAAAACTGTTTTTT. Residues: CASSQSERGCEKLFF.

V usage is TRBV19 and J usage is TRBJ1-2, with unresolved D. Trimming pared 3 bases from V and 4 bases from J, leaving 3 bases between. This CDR3 comprises 11 residues. CDR1 is LNHDA, CDR2 SQIVND, per germline (reference sequence). This chain's CDR3 is CASSIGYGYTF. CDR3 DNA sequence: TGTGCCAGTAGTATCGGCTATGGCTACACCTTC.

V gene TRBV5-6 combines with J gene TRBJ1-1; D may be TRBD1 (5 bases). The germline V gene has CDR1 SGHDT and CDR2 YYEEEE. Trimming removed 0 bases from V and 1 base from J, with 7 bases in between. This CDR3 is 14 amino acids long. CDR3 bases: TGTGCCAGCAGCTTGGTCGGACAGAACACTGAAGCTTTCTTT. Its protein is CASSLVGQNTEAFF.

This sequence joins TRBV3-1 (or the pseudogene TRBV3-2) and TRBJ2-5, with 7 positions matching TRBD2. The germline CDR1 and CDR2 sequences are LGHDT and YNNKEL (reference sequence). Unmatched junction bases numbered 15, after V lost 0 bases and J lost 5 bases. This CDR3 is built from 18 residues. The CDR3 DNA follows: TGTGCCAGCAGCCAAGATAGGAGCGGCGGGAGAGTGCCGGAGACCCAGTACTTC. It is translated as CASSQDRSGGRVPETQYF.

The count of this clone is one. The chain carries TRBV19 and TRBJ2-3, with 11 bases identical to TRBD2. Germline CDR1 reads LNHDA; CDR2 reads SQIVND (reference sequence). Germline trimming cut 3 bases from V and 2 bases from J; bases unmatched to any gene: 4. CDR3 length equals 16 residues. The CDR3 reads CASSMGTSGLTDTQYF. CDR3 bases: TGTGCCAGTAGTATGGGGACTAGCGGCCTCACAGATACGCAGTATTTT. Filled out from reference TRBV19 and TRBJ2-3, the complete variable domain reads DGGITQSPKYLFRKEGQNVTLSCEQNLNHDAMYWYRQDPGQGLRLIYYSQIVNDFQKGDIAEGYSVSREKKESFPLTVTSAQKNPTAFYLCASSMGTSGLTDTQYFGPGTRLTVL.

This clone was seen only a few times. V is TRBV10-1 and J is TRBJ2-7, with 7 bases matching TRBD1. The CDR3 length is 11 residues. The germline V gene encodes CDR1 WNHNN and CDR2 SYGVQD (reference sequence). Trimming cost V 8 bases and J 2 bases; bases outside gene matches: 0. The CDR3 is CASGTAYEQYF. In DNA form, the CDR3 reads TGCGCCAGCGGGACAGCCTACGAGCAGTACTTC.

The chain combines TRBV20-1 with TRBJ2-1; maybe TRBD2 (6 bases). V dropped 4 bases and J dropped 12 bases, with 13 bases sitting between them. CDR1 and CDR2 from the germline V gene are DFQATT and SNEGSKA (reference sequence). CDR3 length: 11 amino acids. This CDR3 is CSATSLARQFF. CDR3 nucleotide sequence: TGCAGTGCTACCTCACTAGCACGGCAGTTCTTC.